The 32 T cell receptor beta chains in this list originate from one sample, sequenced in a study of human T cells and chemical hapten exposure. Time point described: patch test 3, about 24 weeks after DPC sensitization. The sample's treatment: therapeutic diphenylcyclopropenone sensitization with weekly scalp DPC. TCRdb recomputed calls from the RACE reads with MiXCR, one row per CDR3 protein. Here the sample spans over 80,000 distinct CDR3 sequences, roughly 11% being singletons. The sequenced sample was whole blood, obtained in connection with sensitization to the hapten diphenylcyclopropenone (DPC). The source of these receptors is a woman between 25 and 40 years old with alopecia areata. Some clones in this sample may be carry-over from other donors' samples.

Details on this clonotype: Just one base apart from a much larger clone, this may be a read error. V usage is TRBV28 and J usage is TRBJ2-7, with D perhaps given as TRBD1 or TRBD2 (5 bases each). The V gene lost 7 bases and the J gene lost 1 base, with 14 bases spanning the gap. This CDR3 is 14 amino acids long. The germline V gene encodes CDR1 MDHEN and CDR2 SYDVKM. The CDR3: CASTPGTGSYEQYV. As DNA, the CDR3 is TGTGCCAGCACCCCAGGGACCGGGTCCTACGAGCAGTACGTC.

This clonotype was found a few times. This sequence joins TRBV10-3 and TRBJ2-7; D gene unclear. Per the germline V gene, CDR1 is ENHRY and CDR2 is SYGVKD. The CDR3 totals 12 residues. Trimming stripped 3 bases from V and 3 bases from J, with 6 bases between. The CDR3 protein is CAISERSYEQYF. DNA of the CDR3: TGTGCCATCAGTGAACGAAGCTACGAGCAGTACTTC.

In this sample, this clonotype turned up many times. The gene calls are TRBV18 and TRBJ2-1; TRBD2 is a possible D gene (5 bases). V lost 3 bases and J 5 bases, leaving 14 bases between the germline ends. This CDR3 is built from 15 residues. CDR1 and CDR2 (germline): KGHSH, LQKENI. The DNA for the CDR3 is TGTGCCAGCTCACCCGAGGGTATTCTCCACAATGAGCAGTTCTTC. Encoded protein: CASSPEGILHNEQFF.

This clonotype appeared many times. CDR3 nucleotides: TGTGCCAGCAGTAGCCGAGTGACAGCGATGAACACTGAAGCTTTCTTT. This gives the protein CASSSRVTAMNTEAFF. The chain employs TRBV2 and TRBJ1-1; tentative D call: TRBD1 (5 bases). Trimming pared 5 bases from V and 0 bases from J, leaving 16 bases between. Germline V lookup: CDR1 SNHLY, CDR2 FYNNEI. This CDR3 has 16 residues.

This clonotype was seen many times. The J gene is TRBJ1-3, the V gene TRBV19; no clear D. With 4 bases removed from V and 0 bases from J, the gap between germline ends came to 13 bases. CDR1 is LNHDA, CDR2 SQIVND, per germline (reference sequence). The CDR3 has 16 residues. CDR3 protein: CASSTQPSSSGNTIYF. CDR3 nucleotide sequence: TGTGCCAGTAGTACCCAGCCCTCAAGCTCTGGAAACACCATATATTTT. Supplemented by reference TRBV19 and TRBJ1-3, the full variable domain reads DGGITQSPKYLFRKEGQNVTLSCEQNLNHDAMYWYRQDPGQGLRLIYYSQIVNDFQKGDIAEGYSVSREKKESFPLTVTSAQKNPTAFYLCASSTQPSSSGNTIYFGEGSWLTVV.

In its sample, this clonotype was seen many times. The rearrangement links TRBV27 to TRBJ2-2; D assignment may be TRBD1 or TRBD2 (5 bases each). The germline V gene encodes CDR1 MNHEY and CDR2 SMNVEV (reference sequence). CDR3 length: 14 residues. Trimming removed 6 bases at V and 0 bases at J, with 8 bases between. Here the CDR3 reads CASRGTANTGELFF. CDR3 nucleotides: TGTGCCAGCAGGGGGACGGCGAACACCGGGGAGCTGTTTTTT.

V usage is TRBV5-1 and J usage is TRBJ2-3; 8 nucleotides line up with TRBD1. The CDR3 length is 17 residues. Germline trimming cut 4 bases from V and 1 base from J; bases unmatched to any gene: 11. Germline loops: CDR1 SGHRS, CDR2 YFSETQ. The CDR3 region is CASSAGTGSYGTDTQYF. The CDR3 DNA reads TGCGCCAGCAGCGCAGGGACAGGAAGCTACGGCACAGATACGCAGTATTTT. Complete variable domain (other parts from reference TRBV5-1 and TRBJ2-3): KAGVTQTPRYLIKTRGQQVTLSCSPISGHRSVSWYQQTPGQGLQFLFEYFSETQRNKGNFPGRFSGRQFSNSRSEMNVSTLELGDSALYLCASSAGTGSYGTDTQYFGPGTRLTVL.

This clonotype occurred a few times. The V gene is TRBV28, the J gene TRBJ2-7, with 12 positions matching TRBD2. Germline values: CDR1 MDHEN, CDR2 SYDVKM. The CDR3 spans 15 residues. J gave up 3 bases and V 5 bases, and 5 bases lay outside the gene matches. CDR3 residues: CASSQLAGGVYEQYV. The CDR3 coding sequence is TGTGCCAGCAGTCAACTAGCGGGGGGAGTCTACGAGCAGTACGTC.

At least ten counts were recorded for this clonotype. This chain links TRBV18 with TRBJ2-7; no firm D call. Germline V CDR1 and CDR2: KGHSH, LQKENI. V was shortened by 6 bases and J by 4 bases, with 7 bases between the two germline ends. The CDR3 runs to 11 residues. CDR3 sequence reads: CASSDGYEQYF. The CDR3 nucleotides read TGTGCCAGCTCGGACGGTTACGAGCAGTACTTC.

The chain couples TRBV3-1 to TRBJ2-2, with a weak D call TRBD1 (5 bases). Trimming removed 1 base from V and 5 bases from J, with 14 bases in between. The germline V gene encodes CDR1 LGHDT and CDR2 YNNKEL (reference sequence). The CDR3 has 16 residues. CDR3 nucleotide sequence: TGTGCCAGCAGCCAAGTGGAGTTACAGGCGACCGGGGAGCTGTTTTTT. It yields the protein CASSQVELQATGELFF.

In its sample, this clonotype was seen many times. This chain uses TRBV7-3 with TRBJ2-3; perhaps TRBD2 as D (5 bases). Per germline, CDR1 SGHTA and CDR2 FQGTGA. Trimming left V 0 bases short and J 0 bases short, with 10 bases between. The CDR3 consists of 16 residues. The CDR3 here is CASSLTPGGSTDTQYF. As DNA, the CDR3 is TGTGCCAGCAGCTTAACCCCCGGCGGGAGCACAGATACGCAGTATTTT.

The chain uses TRBV5-1 and TRBJ2-1, with 11 nucleotides matching TRBD2. The CDR3 is 15 amino acids. The junction had 4 bases not matched to a gene; V was cut back by 4 bases and J by 4 bases. Germline CDR1 reads SGHRS; CDR2 reads YFSETQ. In nucleotides, the CDR3 is TGCGCCAGCAGCCTGACTAGCGGGGTATACAATGAGCAGTTCTTC. It translates to CASSLTSGVYNEQFF.

Details on this clonotype: Germline is not matched at one junction end, which may reflect a read error. The chain joins TRBV5-1 to TRBJ2-7; no firm D call. Germline V gene lookup returns CDR1 SGHRS and CDR2 YFSETQ. The CDR3 totals 13 residues. CDR3: CASSLAITGEQYF. DNA of the CDR3: TGCGCCAGCAGTTTGGCCATAACTGGGGAGCAGTACTTC.

This clonotype was detected ten times or more. CDR3 protein: CASSPSPALYNEQFF. In nucleotides, the CDR3 is TGTGCCAGCAGCCCGTCGCCGGCCCTCTACAATGAGCAGTTCTTC. The V and J genes are TRBV7-6 and TRBJ2-1; D is undetermined. The V end lost 5 bases, the J end lost 3 bases, and 14 bases lay between the germline ends. The CDR3 covers 15 residues. CDR1 and CDR2 from the germline V gene are SGHVS and FNYEAQ.

Remarks on this clonotype: This CDR3 is missing its conserved last phenylalanine or tryptophan, likely due to a read error. It is unclear where the CDR3 begins or ends on the DNA, so no DNA is shown, and the CDR3 is as TCRdb lists it. This sequence joins TRBV12-2 and TRBJ2-3; TRBD1, as called in the table, went unchecked against the DNA. TRBV12-2 is annotated as a pseudogene. The CDR3 adds up to 16 amino acids, both ends counted. The CDR3 is CASRLDGDRGTDTQYL.

Many counts were recorded for this clonotype. The rearrangement links TRBV29-1 to TRBJ1-6; no firm D call. Germline lookup yields CDR1 SQVTM and CDR2 ANQGSEA. Trimming removed 4 bases from V and 8 bases from J, with 9 bases in between. There are 12 residues in the CDR3. The CDR3 region is CSVGWEDSPLHF. The CDR3, as DNA: TGCAGCGTTGGATGGGAAGATTCACCCCTCCACTTT.

This CDR3 reads CAISESRDSPLHF. The DNA for the CDR3 is TGTGCCATCAGTGAGTCGAGGGATTCACCCCTCCACTTT. This chain uses TRBV10-3 with TRBJ1-6; no clear D. The ends were cut back, 0 bases at V and 8 bases at J, with 5 bases in the middle. Germline CDR1 is ENHRY and CDR2 is SYGVKD. This CDR3 comprises 13 residues.

This clonotype was seen more than once but under ten times. This chain uses TRBV3-1 with TRBJ2-3; the match to TRBD2 covers 11 bases. The CDR3 has 16 amino acids. V gave up 4 bases and J gave up 2 bases; unmatched junction bases: 5. CDR1 and CDR2 (germline): LGHDT, YNNKEL (reference sequence). The CDR3, as DNA: TGTGCCAGCAGCCCGGGACTAGCGGAGCTCACAGATACGCAGTATTTT. Protein sequence: CASSPGLAELTDTQYF.

This clonotype was seen many times. The chain has TRBV12-5 and TRBJ2-5; 12 bases line up with TRBD2. Germline V gene data show CDR1 as LGHNT and CDR2 as FRNRAP. The CDR3 contains 17 residues. V gave up 1 base and J gave up 5 bases; unmatched junction bases: 8. CDR3 in DNA: TGTGCTAGTGGTTTGGCAACGACTAGCGGGAGAGTGGAGACCCAGTACTTC. Amino acids: CASGLATTSGRVETQYF.

This clonotype was seen only a few times. The V and J genes are TRBV6-1 and TRBJ2-2; TRBD2 is a possible D gene (5 bases). The ends were cut back, 6 bases at V and 1 base at J, with 12 bases in the middle. The CDR3 length is 15 residues. CDR1 and CDR2 (germline): MNHNS, SASEGT. The CDR3, as DNA: TGTGCCAGCAGCGGGCCGGGGTGGAACACCGGGGAGCTGTTTTTT. This gives the protein CASSGPGWNTGELFF.

This clonotype showed up many times. CDR3 DNA sequence: TGTGCCAGCAGCTCTCGACAGGGGGCTCAGCCCCAGCATTTT. Its protein product is CASSSRQGAQPQHF. V is TRBV28 and J is TRBJ1-5; 10 bases line up with TRBD1. The CDR3 loop spans 14 amino acids. The germline gives CDR1 MDHEN, CDR2 SYDVKM. V was pared by 6 bases and J by 6 bases, with 5 bases of the junction left unmatched.

The chain links TRBV10-3 to TRBJ1-6; perhaps TRBD1 as D (6 bases). Germline values: CDR1 ENHRY, CDR2 SYGVKD. Between the trimmed V and J ends, which lost 6 bases and 9 bases, there was a span of 15 bases. The length of the CDR3 is 14 residues. CDR3 sequence: CAIRGAGGASPLHF. DNA for the CDR3: TGTGCCATCAGGGGAGCGGGGGGCGCTTCACCCCTCCACTTT.

The J gene is TRBJ2-3, the V gene TRBV6-1; 8 bases agree with TRBD1. With V trimmed by 6 bases and J by 4 bases, 6 bases remained unmatched. The CDR3 sequence is 14 residues long. Germline CDR1 MNHNS, CDR2 SASEGT. The CDR3 sequence is CASRPDRGSDTQYF. The CDR3 DNA reads TGTGCCAGCAGACCCGACAGGGGTTCAGATACGCAGTATTTT.

The rearrangement joins TRBV3-1 to TRBJ2-5; D is unresolved. V lost 3 bases and J 2 bases, leaving 10 bases between the germline ends. In germline, CDR1 is LGHDT, CDR2 YNNKEL (reference sequence). The CDR3 contains 14 residues. The chain's CDR3 is CASSQSGAQETQYF. CDR3 sequence (DNA): TGTGCCAGCAGCCAGTCAGGTGCACAAGAGACCCAGTACTTC.

At least ten counts were recorded for this clonotype. V usage is TRBV20-1 and J usage is TRBJ2-3; 12 bases match TRBD2. V shed 5 bases, J shed 2 bases, and the junction held 8 bases outside the gene matches. This CDR3 has 16 amino acids. Germline lookup yields CDR1 DFQATT and CDR2 SNEGSKA (reference sequence). The CDR3 here is CSAGKGLAGLTDTQYF. DNA of the CDR3: TGCAGTGCTGGAAAGGGACTAGCGGGTCTCACAGATACGCAGTATTTT.

This clonotype showed up just a few times. This chain links TRBV15 with TRBJ2-5; TRBD2 agrees at 10 bases. The V and J ends lost 0 bases and 2 bases, in that order; junction bases with no gene match: 3. In germline, CDR1 is LNHNV, CDR2 YYDKDF (reference sequence). The CDR3 is 16 residues long. The CDR3 bases are TGTGCCACCAGCAGAGACCAGCGGGGGGGTCAAGAGACCCAGTACTTC. Its translation is CATSRDQRGGQETQYF.

This clonotype occurred many times. This chain joins TRBV6-2 or TRBV6-3 and TRBJ1-1; D is unclear. The ends were cut back, 1 base at V and 1 base at J, with 7 bases in the middle. Germline lookup yields CDR1 MNHEY and CDR2 SVGEGT. The CDR3 contains 14 residues. The CDR3 sequence is CASSYYGKNTEAFF. CDR3 DNA: TGTGCCAGCAGTTACTACGGCAAGAACACTGAAGCTTTCTTT.

This clonotype appeared many times. V usage is TRBV6-6 and J usage is TRBJ1-4; D ambiguous. The CDR3 spans 15 residues. The germline CDR1 and CDR2 sequences are MNHNY and SVGAGI (reference sequence). V was shortened by 2 bases and J by 0 bases, with 7 bases between the two germline ends. DNA for the CDR3: TGTGCCAGCAGTTACCCGACATCAACTAATGAAAAACTGTTTTTT. Its protein product is CASSYPTSTNEKLFF.

In its sample, this clonotype was seen a few times. V and J are TRBV5-4 and TRBJ1-6; a possible D gene is TRBD1 (5 bases). Germline V gene lookup returns CDR1 SGHNT and CDR2 YYREEE (reference sequence). This CDR3 is 15 amino acids long. V was cut by 7 bases and J by 10 bases, with 21 bases left in between. Here the CDR3 DNA reads TGTGCCAGCGGCCCAGCGGAGGGGAAGTACTCACCCCTCCACTTT. As protein: CASGPAEGKYSPLHF.

This clonotype has a count of ten or more. The chain employs TRBV28 and TRBJ2-3; 11 bases are shared with TRBD2. The CDR3 extends over 19 amino acids. V gave up 6 bases and J gave up 3 bases; unmatched junction bases: 17. Germline V gene lookup returns CDR1 MDHEN and CDR2 SYDVKM. The CDR3 loop is CASRYRIAGGPSMTDTQYF. Written as DNA, the CDR3 is TGTGCCAGCAGATACCGAATAGCGGGAGGGCCTTCAATGACAGATACGCAGTATTTT.

This clonotype appeared many times. The V and J genes are TRBV28 and TRBJ2-2, with 11 nucleotides matching TRBD2. This CDR3 spans 14 amino acids. The germline V gene has CDR1 MDHEN and CDR2 SYDVKM. J was trimmed by 6 bases and V by 8 bases; bases with no gene match: 5. The CDR3 nucleotides read TGTGCCAGCGGGGGACTAGCGGAGTCCGGGGAGCTGTTTTTT. Residues: CASGGLAESGELFF.

This clonotype has ten or more counts. The chain links TRBV5-1 to TRBJ2-1, with no clear D. V was cut by 0 bases and J by 5 bases, with 9 bases left in between. Germline V gene lookup returns CDR1 SGHRS and CDR2 YFSETQ. This CDR3 is built from 14 residues. CDR3 bases: TGCGCCAGCAGCTTGGATCCTAGAGACAATGAGCAGTTCTTC. This translates into CASSLDPRDNEQFF.